A selection of T cell receptor beta chains follows, all from one sample in a study of T cell responses to AZD1222 COVID-19 vaccine. The assay was immunoSEQ multiplex PCR, and TCRdb's table has in-frame clones only and misses some. The table lists about 130,000 clones, 65% to 90% of them singletons, with around 20% in the top ten. Specimen: peripheral blood, collected on day 0 of AZD1222 vaccination. All receptors derive from an adult in good health. Each CDR3 is given with its conserved first and last residue.

J	V	CDR3
TRBJ1-5	TRBV5-1	CASSLTGENQPQHF
TRBJ2-7	TRBV7-2	CASSPPRGSGKSSYEQYF
TRBJ1-1	TRBV19	CASTRLRGAGMNTEAFF
TRBJ2-1	TRBV6-4	CASSDSPPGQGLVEQFF
TRBJ1-2	TRBV4-3	CASSPSQGGGADVGYTF
TRBJ2-1	TRBV7-9	CASSSDRAGEQFF
TRBJ2-2	TRBV5-1	CATSWGLGPGELFF
TRBJ2-5	TRBV29-1	CSVVQGQGAEETQYF
TRBJ1-1	TRBV6-2/TRBV6-3	CASSYGLQYLWTEAFF
TRBJ2-5	TRBV2	CASSLWREETQYF
TRBJ2-1	TRBV5-1	CASSLYSGGTNEQFF
TRBJ2-3	TRBV5-6	CASTDQGKDADTQYF
TRBJ2-7	TRBV18	CASSPEQGASYEQYF
TRBJ1-2	TRBV28	CASSSTSANYGYTF
TRBJ1-5	TRBV10-3	CAISESPDQPQHF